This T cell receptor beta chain came from a study of blood T cells in healthy people across ages. Findings of the study overall: Observed TCR beta diversity per million T cells went down as age went up. This fall followed a roughly linear course with age.

Concerning this clonotype: The target antigen is unknown.

Using a J-beta primer mix together with a sample-barcoded 5' primer, a second PCR was run for about 7 to 12 cycles. TCRdb reprocessed the 5' RACE reads via MiXCR and lists one record per CDR3 protein. The sample has 550,000 to 800,000 distinct CDR3 sequences; roughly 32% are singletons. The CDR3 loop spans 14 amino acids. V dropped 8 bases and J dropped 2 bases, with 13 bases sitting between them. Germline CDR1 and CDR2: MDHEN and SYDVKM. The rearrangement joins TRBV28 to TRBJ1-5, with D unresolved. The sample was blood. The sequence came from a woman of 80 years or more in good health. The chain's CDR3 is CASGRVVGNQPQHF. CDR3 DNA sequence: TGTGCCAGCGGCAGAGTGGTCGGCAATCAGCCCCAGCATTTT.